Listed below are T cell receptor beta chains from one sample, sequenced in a study of glioma-infiltrating T cells. In TCRdb, the multiplex PCR reads were re-called with MiXCR into one record per CDR3 protein. Of 300,000 to 400,000 distinct CDR3 sequences listed, approximately 42% are singletons. What was sequenced was glioma tissue, nonneoplastic brain tissue, or PBMCs (not recorded which). The receptors were sampled from a human donor with low-grade glioma or glioblastoma, undergoing nonglioma brain surgery, or in good health (not recorded which). Each CDR3 is given with its conserved first and last residue. Each record gives: clone size, D gene, V gene, CDR3 protein. D genes are given only for firm matches. Clone size appears in some rows only: once, few, many, or a class for an expanded clone.

clone size: many
D gene: -
V gene: TRBV6-2/TRBV6-3
CDR3 protein: CASSYSRPGSLNTEAFF

clone size: -
D gene: -
V gene: TRBV15
CDR3 protein: CASMVGQPGANVLTF

clone size: -
D gene: TRBD2
V gene: TRBV20-1
CDR3 protein: CSAREASGSGYEQYF

clone size: -
D gene: -
V gene: TRBV19
CDR3 protein: CASSTTRWTEAFF

clone size: -
D gene: -
V gene: TRBV6-2/TRBV6-3
CDR3 protein: CACSYSYGYTF

clone size: -
D gene: TRBD2
V gene: TRBV7-3
CDR3 protein: CASSSGTSSGANVLTF

clone size: -
D gene: TRBD2
V gene: TRBV6-5
CDR3 protein: CASSPSPGGKNYEQYF

clone size: many
D gene: -
V gene: TRBV20-1
CDR3 protein: CSASPQATGLQFF

clone size: -
D gene: -
V gene: TRBV10-3
CDR3 protein: CAISPGGANEKLFF

clone size: -
D gene: -
V gene: TRBV4-1
CDR3 protein: CASSQGVSGPPYNEQFF

clone size: -
D gene: TRBD2
V gene: TRBV4-2
CDR3 protein: CASSQDLSAGAFEQYF

clone size: few
D gene: TRBD2
V gene: TRBV15
CDR3 protein: CATSRGVTSGRRSYEQYF

clone size: -
D gene: -
V gene: TRBV7-3
CDR3 protein: CASSPSWGANTEAFF

clone size: -
D gene: -
V gene: TRBV28
CDR3 protein: CASSLSTGSSPIHF

clone size: -
D gene: -
V gene: TRBV7-3
CDR3 protein: CASSLSSDNEQFF

clone size: -
D gene: -
V gene: TRBV27
CDR3 protein: CASSLQVYEQYF

clone size: -
D gene: TRBD1
V gene: TRBV19
CDR3 protein: CASTRDRGWSNQPQHF

clone size: -
D gene: -
V gene: TRBV12-3/TRBV12-4
CDR3 protein: CASSFPTATYEQYF

clone size: -
D gene: -
V gene: TRBV7-3
CDR3 protein: CASSLPIDKPYGTDTQYF

clone size: few
D gene: -
V gene: TRBV12-3/TRBV12-4
CDR3 protein: CASSSGVYSPLHF

clone size: many
D gene: TRBD2
V gene: TRBV6-2/TRBV6-3
CDR3 protein: CASSYPGTRIGNEQFF

clone size: -
D gene: -
V gene: TRBV7-2
CDR3 protein: CASSLVVGQETQYF

clone size: few
D gene: -
V gene: TRBV6-2/TRBV6-3
CDR3 protein: CASGQSNEQFF

clone size: -
D gene: TRBD2
V gene: TRBV2
CDR3 protein: CASRKTSGATGELFF

clone size: -
D gene: TRBD2
V gene: TRBV3-1
CDR3 protein: CASSQGISGAEFF

clone size: few
D gene: TRBD1
V gene: TRBV27
CDR3 protein: CASSPSGQPINYGYTF